This passage covers 2 T cell receptor beta chains from one sample sequenced in a study of tumor and adjacent non-tumor tissue in lung cancer. No cell sorting was done before RNA was extracted from the tissue. A modified ARM-PCR protocol with three rounds of nested PCR amplified TCRbeta. Each CDR3 protein is one row after TCRdb ran MiXCR on the multiplex PCR reads. In the table there are about 75,000 distinct CDR3 sequences, 77% of which are singletons. The sample consisted of lung tumor tissue. The receptor set was obtained from a woman aged 45 to 65 with non-small cell lung cancer.

V is TRBV12-3 or TRBV12-4 and J is TRBJ2-2; 9 bases fit TRBD1. J lost 5 bases, V lost 6 bases, and 7 bases had no gene match. This CDR3 contains 15 residues. The CDR3 here is CASSHGQGITGELFF. CDR3 nucleotide sequence: TGTGCCAGCAGCCATGGACAGGGGATTACCGGGGAGCTGTTTTTT.

This clonotype was seen only once. Sequence at one end of the junction differs from germline and may be a read error. The V call is TRBV6-1, the J call TRBJ2-7; the D gene is possibly TRBD2 (6 bases). In germline, CDR1 is MNHNS, CDR2 SASEGT. The CDR3 has 13 residues. The CDR3 region is CASFLSGVDEQHF. DNA for the CDR3: TGTGCCAGCTTCTTATCGGGAGTCGACGAGCAGCACTTC.